A single sample gave rise to the 15 T cell receptor beta chains below, sequenced in a study of blood T cells in healthy people across ages. A second PCR of about 6 to 11 cycles used a sample-barcoded 5' primer and a J-beta primer mix. In TCRdb, the 5' RACE reads were re-called with MiXCR into one record per CDR3 protein. The sample holds hundreds of thousands of distinct CDR3 sequences, less than 25% seen once. A further study also used this sample, focusing on T cells of mothers and their children.

The sequenced material came from blood. These receptors all stem from a boy younger than 18 in good health.

The chain couples TRBV27 to TRBJ1-2; the D gene is possibly TRBD1 (6 bases). The germline gives CDR1 MNHEY, CDR2 SMNVEV (reference sequence). This CDR3 has 13 residues. Trimming left V 5 bases short and J 7 bases short, with 14 bases between. CDR3 coding DNA: TGTGCCAGCAGTACCCCTGACAGGCCTGGCTACACCTTC. Its protein product is CASSTPDRPGYTF.

This clonotype occurred a few times. J is TRBJ2-5 and V is TRBV4-1, with D possibly being TRBD1 or TRBD2 (5 bases each). Judging by the DNA end, TRBJ2-7 fits better; the J call may be wrong. The CDR3 has 17 residues. Germline assignment: CDR1 MGHRA and CDR2 YSYEKL. The CDR3 spells CASSQVGSGRGAYEQYF. In nucleotides, the CDR3 is TGCGCCAGCAGCCAAGTTGGTTCGGGGAGAGGGGCCTACGAGCAGTACTTC.

This clonotype showed up many times. V gene TRBV27 combines with J gene TRBJ2-5; 15 bases are shared with TRBD2. The end of the DNA aligns better with TRBJ2-1, so the J call may be wrong. Germline CDR1 reads MNHEY; CDR2 reads SMNVEV (reference sequence). The CDR3 has 15 amino acids. CDR3 DNA sequence: TGTGCCAGCAGTCCGGGACTAGCGGGAGGCCCGGAGCAGTTCTTC. It yields the protein CASSPGLAGGPEQFF.

The chain recombines TRBV5-5 with TRBJ2-1; 7 bases fit TRBD1. The end of the DNA is better explained by TRBJ2-7, so the J call may be wrong. The CDR3 totals 15 residues. Germline lookup yields CDR1 SGHKS and CDR2 YYEKEE (reference sequence). CDR3 bases: TGTGCCAGCAGCTTGGAACAGGGGCTATACTACGAGCAGTACTTC. The encoded protein is CASSLEQGLYYEQYF.

This clonotype was seen more than once but under ten times. The rearrangement uses TRBV4-1 and TRBJ2-1; D is unresolved. CDR1 and CDR2 (germline): MGHRA, YSYEKL. This CDR3 spans 16 amino acids. The V end was cut by 0 bases, the J end by 6 bases, with 15 bases between. The CDR3 coding sequence is TGCGCCAGCAGCCAAGATAACACGATTAGGGTCAATGAGCAGTTCTTC. Protein: CASSQDNTIRVNEQFF.

This clonotype turned up a few times. The chain couples TRBV6-2 or TRBV6-3 to TRBJ2-1; TRBD1 might be the D (5 bases). The J call is in doubt because the DNA end fits TRBJ2-7 better. CDR3 length equals 11 residues. Germline V gene lookup returns CDR1 MNHEY and CDR2 SVGEGT. CDR3 DNA sequence: TGTGCCACGCGACAGAGCTACGAGCAGTACTTC. As protein: CATRQSYEQYF.

This clonotype was recorded a few times. CDR3: CASSQDLGQGETQYF. In DNA form, the CDR3 reads TGCGCCAGCAGCCAAGATTTGGGACAGGGTGAGACCCAGTACTTC. This chain links TRBV4-3 with TRBJ2-5; TRBD1 matches 9 bases. The CDR3 has 15 residues. CDR1 and CDR2 (germline): LGHNA, YSLEER. V shed 0 bases and J 5 bases; nucleotides not matched to a gene: 4.

This clonotype was seen more than once but under ten times. V and J are TRBV5-1 and TRBJ2-5; D possibly uses TRBD1 or TRBD2 (5 bases each). The CDR3 contains 16 residues. Trimming took 0 bases from V and 5 from J, leaving 17 bases between them. The germline CDR1 and CDR2 sequences are SGHRS and YFSETQ. In DNA, the CDR3 is TGCGCCAGCAGCTTGGGTAGAGGGGATCGCGGGGAGACCCAGTACTTC. It translates to CASSLGRGDRGETQYF. Supplemented by reference TRBV5-1 and TRBJ2-5, the full variable domain reads KAGVTQTPRYLIKTRGQQVTLSCSPISGHRSVSWYQQTPGQGLQFLFEYFSETQRNKGNFPGRFSGRQFSNSRSEMNVSTLELGDSALYLCASSLGRGDRGETQYFGPGTRLLVL.

The chain couples TRBV7-9 to TRBJ2-7; D is unclear. The CDR3 runs to 15 residues. The V and J ends lost 5 bases and 2 bases respectively, with 16 bases between them. Germline values: CDR1 SEHNR, CDR2 FQNEAQ (reference sequence). The CDR3, as DNA: TGTGCCAGCAGCCGTGAGGCAGGACCGCCCTACGAGCAGTACTTC. Protein product: CASSREAGPPYEQYF. The full variable domain, with the rest looked up from reference TRBV7-9 and TRBJ2-7, is DTGVSQNPRHKITKRGQNVTFRCDPISEHNRLYWYRQTLGQGPEFLTYFQNEAQLEKSRLLSDRFSAERPKGSFSTLEIQRTEQGDSAMYLCASSREAGPPYEQYFGPGTRLTVT.

The V call is TRBV4-1, the J call TRBJ2-7; a possible D gene is TRBD2 (5 bases). The CDR3 is made up of 14 amino acids. V was clipped by 0 bases and J by 7 bases, with 13 bases between them. Germline V gives CDR1 MGHRA, CDR2 YSYEKL. CDR3 sequence reads: CASSQDPGSREQYF. The CDR3 nucleotides are TGCGCCAGCAGCCAAGACCCGGGGAGTAGGGAGCAGTACTTC.

This clonotype turned up a few times. The V call is TRBV5-1, the J call TRBJ2-2; D could derive from TRBD1 or TRBD2 (5 bases each). This CDR3 region has 16 residues. The V gene's germline CDR1 is SGHRS and CDR2 YFSETQ. V was trimmed by 3 bases and J by 3 bases, leaving 15 bases between them. The CDR3 loop reads CASSSQGMEDTGELFF. In DNA, the CDR3 is TGCGCCAGCAGCTCCCAGGGAATGGAGGACACCGGGGAGCTGTTTTTT.

The chain is built from TRBV28 and TRBJ2-7; D may be TRBD1 or TRBD2 (5 bases each). The CDR3 is made up of 13 amino acids. Trimming pared 6 bases from V and 1 base from J, leaving 10 bases between. Germline assignment: CDR1 MDHEN and CDR2 SYDVKM. The DNA of the CDR3 is TGTGCCAGCAGGGGGACGGTTTCCTACGAGCAGTACTTC. It yields the protein CASRGTVSYEQYF. Full variable domain (missing parts from reference TRBV28 and TRBJ2-7): DVKVTQSSRYLVKRTGEKVFLECVQDMDHENMFWYRQDPGLGLRLIYFSYDVKMKEKGDIPEGYSVSREKKERFSLILESASTNQTSMYLCASRGTVSYEQYFGPGTRLTVT.

This clonotype is a singleton in its sample. The V gene is TRBV12-3 or TRBV12-4, the J gene TRBJ2-3; TRBD2 is a possible D gene (5 bases). Trimming took off 4 bases at V and 5 bases at J, with 13 bases between the two ends. The CDR3 runs 14 residues. The CDR3 DNA reads TGTGCCAGCAGTTCGAGACTCCGGGGAGATACGCAGTATTTT. Its translation is CASSSRLRGDTQYF.

The rearrangement links TRBV9 to TRBJ2-1; the D is unclear. V lost 1 base and J 2 bases, leaving 10 bases between the germline ends. Germline-derived CDR1 and CDR2 are SGDLS and YYNGEE. This CDR3 has 15 amino acids. The CDR3 nucleotides read TGTGCCAGCAGCGTAACCAGAGTCCCCTACAATGAGCAGTTCTTC. It yields the protein CASSVTRVPYNEQFF.

The rearrangement uses TRBV7-2 and TRBJ1-4; no firm D call. The V and J ends lost 5 bases and 8 bases respectively, with 15 bases between them. CDR3 length: 14 amino acids. In germline, CDR1 is SGHTA, CDR2 FQGNSA. CDR3 amino acids: CASSLGLEGEKLFF. CDR3 bases: TGTGCCAGCAGCCTCGGGTTAGAGGGCGAAAAACTGTTTTTT.